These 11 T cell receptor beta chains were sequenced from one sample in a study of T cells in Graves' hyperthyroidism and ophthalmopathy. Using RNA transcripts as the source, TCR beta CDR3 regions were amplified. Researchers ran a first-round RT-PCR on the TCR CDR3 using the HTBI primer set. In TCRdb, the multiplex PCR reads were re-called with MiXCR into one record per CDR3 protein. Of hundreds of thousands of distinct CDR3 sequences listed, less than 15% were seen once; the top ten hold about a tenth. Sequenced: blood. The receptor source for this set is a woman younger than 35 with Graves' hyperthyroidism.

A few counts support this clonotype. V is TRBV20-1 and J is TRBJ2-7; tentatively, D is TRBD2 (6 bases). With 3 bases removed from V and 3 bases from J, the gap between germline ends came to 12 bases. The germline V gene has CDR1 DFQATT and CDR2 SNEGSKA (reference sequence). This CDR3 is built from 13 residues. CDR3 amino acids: CSARLAANYEQYF. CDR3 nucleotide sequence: TGCAGTGCTAGGTTAGCGGCAAACTACGAGCAGTACTTC.

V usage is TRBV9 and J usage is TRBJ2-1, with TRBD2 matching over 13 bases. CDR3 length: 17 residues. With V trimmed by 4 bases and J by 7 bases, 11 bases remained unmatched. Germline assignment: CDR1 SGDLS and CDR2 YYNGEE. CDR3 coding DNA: TGTGCCAGCAGCTTCGGTATCACTAGCGGGAGGGGAAATGAGCAGTTCTTC. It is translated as CASSFGITSGRGNEQFF. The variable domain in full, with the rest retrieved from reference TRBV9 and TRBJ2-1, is DSGVTQTPKHLITATGQRVTLRCSPRSGDLSVYWYQQSLDQGLQFLIQYYNGEERAKGNILERFSAQQFPDLHSELNLSSLELGDSALYFCASSFGITSGRGNEQFFGPGTRLTVL.

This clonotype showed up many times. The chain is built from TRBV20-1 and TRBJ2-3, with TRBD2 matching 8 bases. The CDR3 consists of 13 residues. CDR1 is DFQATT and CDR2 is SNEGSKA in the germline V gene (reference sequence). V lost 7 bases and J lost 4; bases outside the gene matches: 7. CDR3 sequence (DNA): TGCAGTGGGACGGGAGGGGGTGCAGATACGCAGTATTTT. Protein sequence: CSGTGGGADTQYF.

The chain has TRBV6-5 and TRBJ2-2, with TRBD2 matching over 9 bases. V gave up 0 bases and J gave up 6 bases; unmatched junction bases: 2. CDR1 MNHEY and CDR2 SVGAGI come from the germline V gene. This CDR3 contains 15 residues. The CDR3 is CASSYSREGAGELFF. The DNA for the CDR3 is TGTGCCAGCAGTTACTCGCGGGAGGGTGCCGGGGAGCTGTTTTTT.

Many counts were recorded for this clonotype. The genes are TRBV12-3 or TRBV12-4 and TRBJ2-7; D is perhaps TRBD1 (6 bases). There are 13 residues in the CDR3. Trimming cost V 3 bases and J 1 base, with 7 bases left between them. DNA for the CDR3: TGTGCCAGCAGTTTCGGACAGTCCTACGAGCAGTACTTC. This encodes CASSFGQSYEQYF.

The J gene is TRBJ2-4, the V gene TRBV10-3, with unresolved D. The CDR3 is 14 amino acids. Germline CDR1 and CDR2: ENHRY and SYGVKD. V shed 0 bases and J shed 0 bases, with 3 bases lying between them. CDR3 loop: CAISESVAKNIQYF. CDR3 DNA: TGTGCCATCAGTGAGTCGGTAGCCAAAAACATTCAGTACTTC.

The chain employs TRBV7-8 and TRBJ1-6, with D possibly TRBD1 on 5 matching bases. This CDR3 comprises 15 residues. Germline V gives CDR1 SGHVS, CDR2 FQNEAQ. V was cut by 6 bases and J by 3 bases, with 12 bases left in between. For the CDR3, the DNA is TGTGCCAGCAGGGGCGGGGGGAACTATAATTCACCCCTCCACTTT. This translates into CASRGGGNYNSPLHF.

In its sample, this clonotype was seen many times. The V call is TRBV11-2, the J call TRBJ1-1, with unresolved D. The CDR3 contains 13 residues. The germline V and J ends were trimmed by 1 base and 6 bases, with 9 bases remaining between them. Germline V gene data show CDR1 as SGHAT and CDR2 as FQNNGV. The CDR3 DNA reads TGTGCCAGCAGCTTAGCCGGCACATCTGAAGCTTTCTTT. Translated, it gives CASSLAGTSEAFF. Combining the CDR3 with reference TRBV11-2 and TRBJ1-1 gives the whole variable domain EAGVAQSPRYKIIEKRQSVAFWCNPISGHATLYWYQQILGQGPKLLIQFQNNGVVDDSQLPKDRFSAERLKGVDSTLKIQPAKLEDSAVYLCASSLAGTSEAFFGQGTRLTVV.

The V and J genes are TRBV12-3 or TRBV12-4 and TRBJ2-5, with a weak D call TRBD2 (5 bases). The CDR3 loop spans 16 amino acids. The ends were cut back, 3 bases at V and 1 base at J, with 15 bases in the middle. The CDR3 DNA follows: TGTGCCAGCAGTTTTGGGCTAGCTTCGACCCAAGAGACCCAGTACTTC. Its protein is CASSFGLASTQETQYF.

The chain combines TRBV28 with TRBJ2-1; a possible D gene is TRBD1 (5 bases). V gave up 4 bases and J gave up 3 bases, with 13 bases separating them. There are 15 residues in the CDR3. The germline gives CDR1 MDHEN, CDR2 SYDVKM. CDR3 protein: CASSSSGYIYNEQFF. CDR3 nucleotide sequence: TGTGCCAGCAGTTCCTCAGGGTATATCTACAATGAGCAGTTCTTC.

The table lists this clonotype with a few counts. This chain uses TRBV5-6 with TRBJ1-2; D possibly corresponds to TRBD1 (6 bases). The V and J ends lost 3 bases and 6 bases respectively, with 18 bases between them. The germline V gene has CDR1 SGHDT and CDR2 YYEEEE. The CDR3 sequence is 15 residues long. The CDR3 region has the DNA TGTGCCAGCAGCTCGGAGGTTCCAGGGGTGGATGGCTACACCTTC. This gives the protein CASSSEVPGVDGYTF.